This is a list of T cell receptor beta chains from one sample in a study of PD-1 blockade in classical Hodgkin lymphoma. Sequenced by immunoSEQ multiplex PCR; TCRdb stores in-frame clones only, minus some. The table lists approximately 22,000 clones, about 73% of them singletons. The sequences come from peripheral blood mononuclear cells (PBMCs), collected before the second cycle of nivolumab. The receptors originated from a human donor with classical Hodgkin lymphoma. CDR3s include the opening cysteine and the closing phenylalanine or tryptophan. The order of the fields is V gene, clone size, J gene, D gene, CDR3 protein, CDR3 DNA. D genes are given only for firm matches. Clone size appears in some rows only: once, few, many, or a class for an expanded clone.

v_call: TRBV19
clone_size: NA
j_call: TRBJ2-1
d_call: TRBD2
cdr3_aa: CASSIIAAGGRGNEQFF
cdr3_nt: TGTGCCAGTAGTATTATCGCGGCGGGAGGGAGGGGTAATGAGCAGTTCTTC

v_call: TRBV7-9
clone_size: NA
j_call: TRBJ2-4
d_call: TRBD2
cdr3_aa: CASSDSGSNIQYF
cdr3_nt: TGTGCCAGCAGCGATAGCGGGAGTAACATTCAGTACTTC

v_call: TRBV5-5
clone_size: NA
j_call: TRBJ2-5
d_call: TRBD2
cdr3_aa: CASTQLAGDLETQYF
cdr3_nt: TGTGCCAGCACCCAACTAGCGGGAGATCTGGAGACCCAGTACTTC

v_call: TRBV4-2
clone_size: NA
j_call: TRBJ2-5
d_call: NA
cdr3_aa: CASSQDRASQETQYF
cdr3_nt: TGTGCCAGCAGCCAAGATCGAGCCAGCCAAGAGACCCAGTACTTC

v_call: TRBV18
clone_size: NA
j_call: TRBJ2-4
d_call: TRBD1
cdr3_aa: CASSPGQGKNIQYF
cdr3_nt: TGTGCCAGCTCACCCGGACAGGGTAAAAACATTCAGTACTTC

v_call: TRBV6-1
clone_size: NA
j_call: TRBJ2-7
d_call: NA
cdr3_aa: CASMRYEQYF
cdr3_nt: TGTGCCAGCATGAGGTACGAGCAGTACTTC

v_call: TRBV19
clone_size: NA
j_call: TRBJ2-1
d_call: NA
cdr3_aa: CASSQGYNEQFF
cdr3_nt: TGTGCCAGTAGTCAGGGCTACAATGAGCAGTTCTTC

v_call: TRBV5-4
clone_size: NA
j_call: TRBJ2-6
d_call: TRBD2
cdr3_aa: CASSLIGGGTGANVLTF
cdr3_nt: TGTGCCAGCAGCTTGATTGGGGGGGGAACCGGGGCCAACGTCCTGACTTTC

v_call: TRBV11-2
clone_size: NA
j_call: TRBJ2-5
d_call: NA
cdr3_aa: CASSLDRGETQYF
cdr3_nt: TGTGCCAGCAGCTTAGATCGTGGGGAGACCCAGTACTTC

v_call: TRBV6-5
clone_size: medium-sized
j_call: TRBJ2-1
d_call: TRBD2
cdr3_aa: CASSPTTSGNEQFF
cdr3_nt: TGTGCCAGCAGCCCTACTACTAGCGGCAATGAGCAGTTCTTC

v_call: TRBV18
clone_size: few
j_call: TRBJ2-7
d_call: NA
cdr3_aa: CASSPSLGDQYEQYF
cdr3_nt: TGTGCCAGCTCACCCTCGCTGGGGGATCAGTACGAGCAGTACTTC

v_call: TRBV7-9
clone_size: NA
j_call: TRBJ1-1
d_call: NA
cdr3_aa: CASSLLAGEAFF
cdr3_nt: TGTGCCAGCAGCTTATTGGCCGGCGAAGCTTTCTTT

v_call: TRBV15
clone_size: few
j_call: TRBJ2-1
d_call: TRBD2
cdr3_aa: CATSRAGLAGNNEQFF
cdr3_nt: TGTGCCACCAGCAGAGCGGGACTAGCGGGAAACAATGAGCAGTTCTTC

v_call: TRBV11-2
clone_size: NA
j_call: TRBJ2-1
d_call: TRBD2
cdr3_aa: CASSLGLAGAYNEQFF
cdr3_nt: TGTGCCAGCAGCTTGGGACTAGCGGGAGCCTACAATGAGCAGTTCTTC

v_call: TRBV6-5
clone_size: NA
j_call: TRBJ1-1
d_call: TRBD1
cdr3_aa: CASSSQTGREAFF
cdr3_nt: TGTGCCAGCAGCTCACAGACAGGGCGTGAAGCTTTCTTT

v_call: TRBV18
clone_size: NA
j_call: TRBJ2-7
d_call: TRBD2
cdr3_aa: CASSPTGTSGGEQYF
cdr3_nt: TGTGCCAGCTCACCAACCGGGACTAGCGGAGGGGAGCAGTACTTC

v_call: TRBV5-1
clone_size: NA
j_call: TRBJ2-1
d_call: NA
cdr3_aa: CASSLLRQMGNEQFF
cdr3_nt: TGCGCCAGCAGCTTGTTACGACAGATGGGGAATGAGCAGTTCTTC

v_call: TRBV7-9
clone_size: NA
j_call: TRBJ1-1
d_call: NA
cdr3_aa: CASSRDTEAFF
cdr3_nt: TGTGCCAGCAGCCGGGACACTGAAGCTTTCTTT

v_call: TRBV10-3
clone_size: NA
j_call: TRBJ2-2
d_call: NA
cdr3_aa: CAIRTTGNTGELFF
cdr3_nt: TGTGCCATCAGAACGACAGGGAACACCGGGGAGCTGTTTTTT

v_call: TRBV6-5
clone_size: NA
j_call: TRBJ1-5
d_call: NA
cdr3_aa: CASSRNSNQPQHF
cdr3_nt: TGTGCCAGCAGCAGAAATAGCAATCAGCCCCAGCATTTT

v_call: TRBV5-4
clone_size: NA
j_call: TRBJ1-4
d_call: NA
cdr3_aa: CASSLVGGANEKLFF
cdr3_nt: TGTGCCAGCAGCTTGGTCGGGGGTGCGAATGAAAAACTGTTTTTT

v_call: TRBV7-9
clone_size: NA
j_call: TRBJ1-4
d_call: NA
cdr3_aa: CASRRQLNEKLFF
cdr3_nt: TGTGCCAGCAGGCGACAGCTTAATGAAAAACTGTTTTTT

v_call: TRBV18
clone_size: medium-sized
j_call: TRBJ1-1
d_call: NA
cdr3_aa: CASSPDEQGEAFF
cdr3_nt: TGTGCCAGCTCCCCAGATGAACAGGGAGAAGCTTTCTTT

v_call: TRBV6-5
clone_size: NA
j_call: TRBJ2-2
d_call: NA
cdr3_aa: CASTRVDTGELFF
cdr3_nt: TGTGCCAGCACGAGAGTGGACACCGGGGAGCTGTTTTTT

v_call: TRBV6-5
clone_size: NA
j_call: TRBJ2-1
d_call: NA
cdr3_aa: CASSYSEELNEQFF
cdr3_nt: TGTGCCAGCAGTTACTCGGAGGAATTAAATGAGCAGTTCTTC

v_call: TRBV10-3
clone_size: NA
j_call: TRBJ2-6
d_call: NA
cdr3_aa: CAIQKEGGLSGANVLTF
cdr3_nt: TGTGCCATACAGAAGGAGGGAGGACTCTCTGGGGCCAACGTCCTGACTTTC

v_call: TRBV7-9
clone_size: NA
j_call: TRBJ2-1
d_call: TRBD2
cdr3_aa: CASSLLAVNNEQFF
cdr3_nt: TGTGCCAGCAGCCTACTAGCGGTCAACAATGAGCAGTTCTTC

v_call: TRBV19
clone_size: NA
j_call: TRBJ1-5
d_call: NA
cdr3_aa: CASSGRQGNQPQHF
cdr3_nt: TGTGCCAGTAGTGGGCGACAAGGCAATCAGCCCCAGCATTTT

v_call: TRBV28
clone_size: NA
j_call: TRBJ1-1
d_call: NA
cdr3_aa: CASSLAHSTEAFF
cdr3_nt: TGTGCCAGCAGTTTAGCCCACTCCACTGAAGCTTTCTTT

v_call: TRBV6-5
clone_size: NA
j_call: TRBJ1-1
d_call: NA
cdr3_aa: CASSRSRADLEAFF
cdr3_nt: TGTGCCAGCAGTCGCTCCCGGGCGGACCTTGAAGCTTTCTTT

v_call: TRBV6-5
clone_size: NA
j_call: TRBJ1-5
d_call: TRBD1
cdr3_aa: CASSHRQGIDQPQHF
cdr3_nt: TGTGCCAGCAGTCACCGACAGGGAATTGATCAGCCCCAGCATTTT

v_call: TRBV14
clone_size: NA
j_call: TRBJ2-2
d_call: NA
cdr3_aa: CASSHRLEGELFF
cdr3_nt: TGTGCCAGCAGCCACCGACTCGAAGGGGAGCTGTTTTTT

v_call: TRBV11-2
clone_size: NA
j_call: TRBJ2-5
d_call: NA
cdr3_aa: CASSLGVETQYF
cdr3_nt: TGTGCCAGCAGCTTGGGGGTGGAGACCCAGTACTTC